Listed below are T cell receptor beta chains from one sample, sequenced in a study of response to subunit inactivated influenza vaccine. Each CDR3 protein gets one entry after TCRdb re-called the RT-PCR reads with MiXCR. Of 490,000 or so distinct CDR3 sequences in the sample, 7.6% were seen once. This sample comprised PBMCs from blood, obtained about 24 months after vaccination. All receptors derive from a man in his fifties or sixties who received an inactivated influenza vaccine. CDR3s include the opening cysteine and the closing phenylalanine or tryptophan. D genes are given only for firm matches. Size tells how often a clone was seen (once, few, many) or the class of an expanded clone, and some rows leave it out.

>many|NA|TRBJ2-1|TRBV5-6
TGTGCCAGCAGCTTGTCAATCTCCGCCTCCTACAATGAGCAGTTCTTC
CASSLSISASYNEQFF
>few|NA|TRBJ2-1|TRBV7-2
TGTGCCAGCAGCTCGCCCAGCTCCTACAATGAGCAGTTCTTC
CASSSPSSYNEQFF
>NA|NA|TRBJ2-7|TRBV5-1
TGCGCCAGCAGCTTTGAACCGAGGGGCGAGCAGTACTTC
CASSFEPRGEQYF
>NA|NA|TRBJ2-5|TRBV4-1
TGCGCCAGCAGCCACGGTCCTGGGCAGCAAGAGACCCAGTACTTC
CASSHGPGQQETQYF
>NA|NA|TRBJ2-2|TRBV20-1
TGCAGTGCTAGAGATTTGACAGCCGGGGAGCTGTTTTTT
CSARDLTAGELFF
>NA|NA|TRBJ1-1|TRBV3-1
TGTGCCAGCAGCCAAAAGACAGCAGGGACTGAAGCTTTCTTT
CASSQKTAGTEAFF
>many|TRBD1|TRBJ2-2|TRBV29-1
TGCAGCGTAGGGACAGGGGGGCTCGGGGAGCTGTTTTTT
CSVGTGGLGELFF
>many|NA|TRBJ2-5|TRBV5-1
TGCGCCAGCAGACTGGGGGCACAAGAGACCCAGTACTTC
CASRLGAQETQYF
>NA|NA|TRBJ1-1|TRBV5-1
TGCGCCAGCAGCTGGGCACGGGGGAAGGCTGAAGCTTTCTTT
CASSWARGKAEAFF
>many|TRBD1|TRBJ1-1|TRBV28
TGTGCCAGCAGTTTATTCACCGGGACAGGGACTGAAGCTTTCTTT
CASSLFTGTGTEAFF
>few|TRBD1|TRBJ1-1|TRBV6-1
TGTGCCACAGTATGGGACAGAGTCACTGAAGCTTTCTTT
CATVWDRVTEAFF
>many|TRBD1|TRBJ1-5|TRBV25-1
TGTGCCAGCCTGGACAGGGCTGGTCAGCCCCAGCATTTT
CASLDRAGQPQHF
>few|NA|TRBJ1-1|TRBV18
TGTGCCAGCTCACCAAGGGTGGGGGCGCGACGCGACACTGAAGCTTTCTTT
CASSPRVGARRDTEAFF
>NA|NA|TRBJ1-5|TRBV27
TGTGCCAGCAGTTTATATTCAGGGAATCAGCCCCAGCATTTT
CASSLYSGNQPQHF
>few|NA|TRBJ2-3|TRBV5-4
TGTGCCAGCAGCTTGGTTGGTCGACGCACAGATACGCAGTATTTT
CASSLVGRRTDTQYF
>NA|NA|TRBJ2-7|TRBV7-7
TGTGCCAGCAGTTCTAACACAGGGTCGGGCGAGCAGTACTTC
CASSSNTGSGEQYF
>few|NA|TRBJ2-3|TRBV20-1
TGCAGTGCTAAGTCTCCACTTACAGATACGCAGTATTTT
CSAKSPLTDTQYF
>many|TRBD1|TRBJ2-7|TRBV5-1
TGCGCCAGCAGCAAGGGACAGGGGGCTTCCCACGAGCAGTACTTC
CASSKGQGASHEQYF
>many|TRBD2|TRBJ2-3|TRBV3-1
TGTGCCAGCAGCCGAGAAGCGGGGCTACGCACAGATACGCAGTATTTT
CASSREAGLRTDTQYF
>few|NA|TRBJ2-2|TRBV20-1
TGCAGTGCTAGAGGGAGGCTCCACACCGGGGAGCTGTTTTTT
CSARGRLHTGELFF
>NA|TRBD2|TRBJ2-1|TRBV7-2
TGTGCCAGCAGCGCCGGGACTAGCCAGTTTGGTGAGCAGTTCTTC
CASSAGTSQFGEQFF
>NA|TRBD1|TRBJ1-1|TRBV12-3/TRBV12-4
TGTGCCAGCGCCGGGACAGGGAAGTGGGCTGAAGCTTTCTTT
CASAGTGKWAEAFF
>NA|TRBD1|TRBJ2-1|TRBV20-1
TGCAGTGCTAGTCCTGACAGGGGAATCAATGAGCAGTTCTTC
CSASPDRGINEQFF
>many|NA|TRBJ1-5|TRBV15
TGTGCCACCAGCAGAGAGGCTGATCAGCCCCAGCATTTT
CATSREADQPQHF
>many|NA|TRBJ2-1|TRBV5-1
TGCGCCAGCAGCAAGGCCGGGCCCAACAATGAGCAGTTCTTC
CASSKAGPNNEQFF
>NA|NA|TRBJ1-2|TRBV20-1
TGCAGTGCTAGTAACAGGAGGGCCGGTCATGGCTACACCTTC
CSASNRRAGHGYTF
>many|TRBD1|TRBJ2-5|TRBV6-5
TGTGCCAGCAGTTACCCCGGACAGGGGCAAGAGACCCAGTACTTC
CASSYPGQGQETQYF
>few|NA|TRBJ2-5|TRBV5-1
TGCGCCAGCAGCTTCCGTCCGCTTAGCGGCCAAGAGACCCAGTACTTC
CASSFRPLSGQETQYF
>NA|NA|TRBJ2-7|TRBV15
TGTGCCACCAGCAGAGAATCCAGGTACGAGCAGTACTTC
CATSRESRYEQYF
>few|TRBD1|TRBJ2-7|TRBV29-1
TGCAGCGTGGGACAGGCGCACTCCTACGAGCAGTACTTC
CSVGQAHSYEQYF
>few|TRBD1|TRBJ2-7|TRBV5-5
TGTGCCAGCAGCTTTTATGGGACAGCCTTCTCCTACGAGCAGTACTTC
CASSFYGTAFSYEQYF
>few|NA|TRBJ2-7|TRBV10-3
TGTGCCATCAGTGATTCCCGGGAGTACCCCTACGAGCAGTACTTC
CAISDSREYPYEQYF
>NA|NA|TRBJ2-1|TRBV3-1
TGTGCCAGCAGACTGGGACCCCTCCCTGGGCGGTTCTTC
CASRLGPLPGRFF
>NA|TRBD1|TRBJ1-4|TRBV7-2
TGTGCCAGCAGCTTACAGGGGGCAATGGGGGAAAAACTGTTTTTT
CASSLQGAMGEKLFF
>many|NA|TRBJ1-4|TRBV18
TGTGCCAGCTCACGACGGGACAAAAATGAAAAACTGTTTTTT
CASSRRDKNEKLFF
>few|NA|TRBJ1-5|TRBV7-9
TGTGCCAGCAGCTCGGGGATGCAGCCCCAGCATTTT
CASSSGMQPQHF
>few|NA|TRBJ1-4|TRBV20-1
TGCAGTGCTAGAGCGTTGGCAGGGCTGTCTAATGAAAAACTGTTTTTT
CSARALAGLSNEKLFF
>many|TRBD1|TRBJ1-5|TRBV12-3/TRBV12-4
TGTGCCAGCAGCGACAGGGCCAGTCAGCCCCAGCATTTT
CASSDRASQPQHF
>many|TRBD2|TRBJ2-2|TRBV14
TGTGCCAGCAGCCAAGAGAGCGGGAAAAACACCGGGGAGCTGTTTTTT
CASSQESGKNTGELFF
>few|NA|TRBJ2-3|TRBV30
TGTGCCTGTCAATTAATTGGCGCAGATACGCAGTATTTT
CACQLIGADTQYF
>few|NA|TRBJ2-4|TRBV15
TGTGCCACCAGCAGAGATAGGCAGCTGCTAGCCAAAAACATTCAGTACTTC
CATSRDRQLLAKNIQYF
>many|TRBD2|TRBJ2-3|TRBV15
TGTGCCACCAGCAGAGTGGATAGCGGGAGGAGGCCAGATACGCAGTATTTT
CATSRVDSGRRPDTQYF
>few|NA|TRBJ1-4|TRBV5-1
TGCGCCAGCAGCCTCCCGGGAGATAATGAAAAACTGTTTTTT
CASSLPGDNEKLFF
>few|TRBD2|TRBJ2-2|TRBV4-3
TGCGCCAGCAGCCCATTTGGGGGGGCCGGGGAGCTGTTTTTT
CASSPFGGAGELFF
>few|TRBD2|TRBJ2-1|TRBV6-2/TRBV6-3
TGTGCCAGCAGTCAGACTAGCGGGAGGGACAATGAGCAGTTCTTC
CASSQTSGRDNEQFF
>few|NA|TRBJ2-2|TRBV18
TGTGCCAGCTCACCAAATACCGCAAACACCGGGGAGCTGTTTTTT
CASSPNTANTGELFF
>few|TRBD2|TRBJ2-1|TRBV20-1
TGCAGTGCTAGCCGCGGGCTTATCGCGGGAGGCTACAATGAGCAGTTCTTC
CSASRGLIAGGYNEQFF
>NA|TRBD1|TRBJ1-2|TRBV4-3
TGCGCCAGCAGCCAAGCGGACAGGGTCTATGGCTACACCTTC
CASSQADRVYGYTF
>NA|TRBD1|TRBJ1-5|TRBV6-5
TGTGCCAGCAGTTACGGGGACAGCGGTCCGGGACGGCCCCAGCATTTT
CASSYGDSGPGRPQHF
>NA|NA|TRBJ1-6|TRBV21-1
TGTGCCAGCAGCAAGAGGCAGATCTTTAATTCACCCCTCCACTTT
CASSKRQIFNSPLHF
>many|NA|TRBJ2-2|TRBV12-3/TRBV12-4
TGTGCCAGCAGTTTTGTGGGAATCGGGGAGCTGTTTTTT
CASSFVGIGELFF
>NA|NA|TRBJ2-7|TRBV12-3/TRBV12-4
TGTGCCAGCAGTCCTCCCGGGACCGGGGCCTACGAGCAGTACTTC
CASSPPGTGAYEQYF
>NA|NA|TRBJ1-5|TRBV30
TGTGCCTGGAGTGTCAGGGACAATCAGCCCCAGCATTTT
CAWSVRDNQPQHF
>many|TRBD1|TRBJ2-2|TRBV10-3
TGTGCCATCAGTGAGGATAGGGACAGGAACACCGGGGAGCTGTTTTTT
CAISEDRDRNTGELFF
>NA|TRBD2|TRBJ2-3|TRBV20-1
TGCAGTGCCCAGTCGGCTAGCGGGACCGCTAGCACAGATACGCAGTATTTT
CSAQSASGTASTDTQYF
>many|NA|TRBJ2-3|TRBV7-2
TGTGCCAGCAGCTTAGTTGAAGTAGGGGAGGACCCGGATACGCAGTATTTT
CASSLVEVGEDPDTQYF
>few|TRBD2|TRBJ2-2|TRBV24-1
TGTGCCACCAGAGCGGGGACCACCGGGGAGCTGTTTTTT
CATRAGTTGELFF
>many|NA|TRBJ2-5|TRBV11-2
TGTGCCAGCAATGTCCGCGGGGCACGGCAAGAGACCCAGTACTTC
CASNVRGARQETQYF
>NA|NA|TRBJ2-7|TRBV10-3
TGTGCCACCGGGAACGAGGGGAGCGAGCAGTACTTC
CATGNEGSEQYF
>many|NA|TRBJ1-6|TRBV5-5
TGTGCCAGCAGCTTGGCAGTGGCCTATAATTCACCCCTCCACTTT
CASSLAVAYNSPLHF